The 12 T cell receptor beta chains reported below all come from one sample, sequenced in a study of blood T cell repertoires in COVID-19. Sequenced by immunoSEQ multiplex PCR; TCRdb stores in-frame clones only, minus some. The data hold 300,000 to 400,000 clones, with approximately 86% observed a single time. The sample taken for sequencing was peripheral blood. The origin of the receptors is a woman aged 55 to 70 with COVID-19, enrolled during active disease.

This clone showed up just once. The chain carries TRBV7-2 and TRBJ1-2, with TRBD1 matching over 7 bases. This CDR3 comprises 13 residues. Germline loops: CDR1 SGHTA, CDR2 FQGNSA. After removal of 3 bases from V and 7 bases from J, the junction contained 5 bases not matched to a gene. The CDR3 nucleotides are TGTGCCAGCAGCTTTTCCGACAGGGTTGGCTACACCTTC. This codes for CASSFSDRVGYTF.

The chain recombines TRBV19 with TRBJ1-5; tentatively, D is TRBD1 (6 bases). Germline-derived CDR1 and CDR2 are LNHDA and SQIVND (reference sequence). Trimming shortened V by 6 bases and J by 0 bases, and 18 bases separated the two germline ends. The CDR3 covers 17 residues. The DNA of the CDR3 is TGTGCCAGTAGCAGAAATCGACAGGTAACTAGCAATCAGCCCCAGCATTTT. It is translated as CASSRNRQVTSNQPQHF.

The V gene is TRBV9, the J gene TRBJ2-5; 14 bases fit TRBD2. The CDR3 runs to 17 residues. With 3 bases clipped from V and 7 bases from J, the junction kept 11 bases outside the gene matches. CDR1 and CDR2 (germline): SGDLS, YYNGEE. In DNA form, the CDR3 reads TGTGCCAGCAGCGAAGAGATGGGGACTAGCGGGGGTGGGACCCAGTACTTC. This gives the protein CASSEEMGTSGGGTQYF.

The chain carries TRBV11-3 and TRBJ1-1; the D gene is possibly TRBD1 (5 bases). Deletions cut 6 bases from V and 1 base from J, with 9 bases between. Germline assignment: CDR1 SGHNT and CDR2 YENEEA. The CDR3 is 13 residues long. The CDR3 DNA is TGTGCCAGCAGTCCAACAGGGAACACTGAAGCTTTCTTT. It translates to CASSPTGNTEAFF.

The chain uses TRBV5-6 and TRBJ1-6, with D unresolved. This CDR3 is built from 13 residues. V was cut by 1 base and J by 9 bases, with 8 bases left in between. Germline V gene data show CDR1 as SGHDT and CDR2 as YYEEEE. The CDR3 sequence is CASSLPSFSPLHF. The CDR3 DNA reads TGTGCCAGCAGCTTGCCCTCCTTTTCACCCCTCCACTTT.

This clone has a single count. The chain couples TRBV5-4 to TRBJ1-2; 7 positions agree with TRBD1. Trimming cost V 0 bases and J 5 bases; bases outside gene matches: 7. The germline V gene has CDR1 SGHNT and CDR2 YYREEE (reference sequence). The CDR3 consists of 15 residues. The CDR3 region is CASSLEGGSEYGYTF. The CDR3 DNA sequence: TGTGCCAGCAGCTTGGAAGGGGGCAGTGAGTATGGCTACACCTTC.

This chain connects TRBV5-1 to TRBJ2-5; 7 nucleotides line up with TRBD1. V lost 0 bases and J lost 0; bases outside the gene matches: 5. The CDR3 consists of 16 residues. Per germline, CDR1 SGHRS and CDR2 YFSETQ. The CDR3 loop reads CASSLDGTAYQETQYF. The CDR3 DNA sequence: TGCGCCAGCAGCTTGGACGGGACAGCGTACCAAGAGACCCAGTACTTC.

The chain combines TRBV30 with TRBJ1-2; D gene unclear. The CDR3 covers 12 residues. Trimming removed 5 bases from V and 1 base from J, with 8 bases in between. Per the germline V gene, CDR1 is GTSNPN and CDR2 is SVGIG (reference sequence). The CDR3 region has the DNA TGTGCCTGGGCAGAGGGTAACTATGGCTACACCTTC. Amino acids: CAWAEGNYGYTF.

This CDR3 reads CASSIDQSGRYNEQFF. The CDR3 DNA follows: TGTGCCAGTAGTATAGATCAAAGCGGTCGATATAATGAGCAGTTCTTC. This chain uses TRBV19 with TRBJ2-1, with a weak D call TRBD2 (5 bases). Germline CDR1 reads LNHDA; CDR2 reads SQIVND (reference sequence). This CDR3 comprises 16 residues. V lost 0 bases and J lost 7, with 16 bases in between.

CDR3 nucleotides: TGTGCCAGTAGTTACGGCGGGGGGGCAATAGAGACCCAGTACTTC. It specifies CASSYGGGAIETQYF. This chain uses TRBV19 with TRBJ2-5, with 9 nucleotides matching TRBD2. In germline, CDR1 is LNHDA, CDR2 SQIVND (reference sequence). The J segment lost 4 bases and the V segment lost 5 bases, leaving 8 bases of the junction unmatched. The CDR3 runs 15 residues.

The chain combines TRBV13 with TRBJ1-1; 9 bases match TRBD1. CDR1 and CDR2 (germline): PRHDT, FYEKMQ (reference sequence). The CDR3 totals 14 residues. The V and J ends lost 5 bases and 5 bases, in that order; junction bases with no gene match: 6. CDR3 amino acids: CASSDRTGVTEAFF. CDR3 coding DNA: TGTGCCAGCAGCGATCGGACAGGGGTGACTGAAGCTTTCTTT.

This clone was seen only once. The chain carries TRBV9 and TRBJ2-1; D gene ambiguous. Trimming cost V 4 bases and J 4 bases, with 15 bases left between them. The CDR3 consists of 15 residues. Germline V gene data show CDR1 as SGDLS and CDR2 as YYNGEE. The CDR3 DNA sequence: TGTGCCAGCAGCCCTACAGTTCAACTTTACAATGAGCAGTTCTTC. Amino acid sequence: CASSPTVQLYNEQFF.